This TCR beta chain stems from a study of blood T cell repertoires in COVID-19. Overall study context: In each case, the material was cDNA or gDNA derived from T cells, B-cell-depleted T cells, or PBMCs.

V lost 7 bases and J 1 base, leaving 10 bases between the germline ends. This CDR3 has 13 residues. Profiled with immunoSEQ multiplex PCR; TCRdb holds only in-frame clones, not every one. The data contain around 250,000 clones, approximately 84% of them singletons. J is TRBJ1-1 and V is TRBV12-3 or TRBV12-4; D might be TRBD1 (5 bases). Material: PBMCs or T cells enriched from blood (not recorded which). This clonotype was obtained from a man aged 40-49 years who had recovered from COVID-19. CDR3 sequence (DNA): TGTGCCAGCATCCTCCAGGGGAACACTGAAGCTTTCTTT. This codes for CASILQGNTEAFF.